The 18 T cell receptor beta chains listed next were all sequenced from one sample in a study of blood T cells in healthy people across ages. Together with a sample-barcoded 5' primer, a J-beta primer mix was included in a second PCR lasting roughly 6 to 12 cycles. TCRdb used MiXCR to reprocess the 5' RACE reads, holding one entry per CDR3 protein. The repertoire consists of 710,000 or so distinct CDR3 sequences, with about a third occurring once and the leading ten covering less than 20%. The sequencing input was blood. Receptor source: a woman of 80 years or more in good health.

The chain couples TRBV29-1 to TRBJ1-1, with D possibly being TRBD1 (6 bases). CDR1 SQVTM and CDR2 ANQGSEA come from the germline V gene. Trimming cost V 7 bases and J 6 bases, with 15 bases left between them. The CDR3 is 12 amino acids. The CDR3 reads CSAVRGVAEAFF. The CDR3 DNA is TGCAGCGCAGTCAGGGGAGTTGCTGAAGCTTTCTTT.

This clonotype was seen more than once but under ten times. The chain joins TRBV11-2 to TRBJ2-1; 8 bases are shared with TRBD1. V trimming: 3 bases; J trimming: 0 bases; junction bases outside the gene matches: 10. The CDR3 is made up of 18 amino acids. In germline, CDR1 is SGHAT, CDR2 FQNNGV. The DNA of the CDR3 is TGTGCCAGCAGCTTTTTTCCGGGACAGGCGACCTCCTACAATGAGCAGTTCTTC. It encodes CASSFFPGQATSYNEQFF.

The chain carries TRBV5-1 and TRBJ2-3, with 8 bases that match TRBD1. The CDR3 runs 15 residues. With 4 bases clipped from V and 4 bases from J, the junction kept 8 bases outside the gene matches. Germline lookup yields CDR1 SGHRS and CDR2 YFSETQ. In DNA form, the CDR3 reads TGCGCCAGCAGCCCCGGACAGGGTTTGGCAGATACGCAGTATTTT. Amino acid sequence: CASSPGQGLADTQYF.

About this clonotype: A much larger clone differs by one base, so this may be a read error. As DNA, the CDR3 is TGCGCCAGCAGCTCCTCGGGACAGCCTGGAAAACTGTTTTTT. Amino acid sequence: CASSSSGQPGKLFF. The V call is TRBV5-1, the J call TRBJ1-4, with 7 positions matching TRBD1. Germline-derived CDR1 and CDR2 are SGHRS and YFSETQ. V dropped 3 bases and J dropped 10; count of bases not matched to a gene: 9. This CDR3 comprises 14 residues.

On this clonotype: A read error may be the cause here, since a much bigger clone is one base away. The chain links TRBV20-1 to TRBJ2-7; TRBD1 matches 9 bases. Germline CDR1 and CDR2: DFQATT and SNEGSKA (reference sequence). This CDR3 has 15 amino acids. V was pared by 5 bases and J by 7 bases, with 15 bases of the junction left unmatched. The CDR3 sequence is CSAQTGTGKGNEQYF. The DNA for the CDR3 is TGCAGTGCTCAAACCGGGACAGGGAAGGGGAATGAGCAGTACTTC.

Remarks on this clonotype: One base away lies a much larger clone, so this may be a sequencing read error. The V and J genes are TRBV29-1 and TRBJ2-6; 8 bases align to TRBD1. The germline V gene encodes CDR1 SQVTM and CDR2 ANQGSEA. V shed 4 bases, J shed 2 bases, and the junction held 1 base outside the gene matches. This CDR3 is built from 14 residues. CDR3 sequence reads: CSVGTGTGANVLTF. The CDR3 coding sequence is TGCAGCGTTGGGACAGGGACTGGGGCCAACGTCCTGACTTTC.

This clonotype was seen repeatedly, ten times or more. V gene TRBV11-2 combines with J gene TRBJ2-5; D could derive from TRBD1 or TRBD2 (7 bases each). CDR1 is SGHAT and CDR2 is FQNNGV in the germline V gene. The V end lost 0 bases, the J end lost 7 bases, and 18 bases lay between the germline ends. The CDR3 is 16 residues long. CDR3 sequence: CASSLDPGGGLGTQYF. The DNA of the CDR3 is TGTGCCAGCAGCTTAGACCCAGGGGGGGGACTCGGGACCCAGTACTTC.

This rearrangement joins TRBV20-1 to TRBJ2-1; D gene ambiguous. Trimming took 1 base from V and 7 from J, leaving 8 bases between them. Looked up from germline, CDR1 is DFQATT and CDR2 is SNEGSKA (reference sequence). This CDR3 is built from 12 residues. CDR3 nucleotide sequence: TGCAGTGCTAGAGTTCAGGCAAATGAGCAGTTCTTC. It translates to CSARVQANEQFF.

The CDR3 sequence: CAISEVPGVEPQHF. Here the CDR3 DNA reads TGTGCCATCAGTGAGGTCCCAGGGGTTGAGCCCCAGCATTTT. The chain has TRBV10-3 and TRBJ1-5; TRBD1 might be the D (6 bases). The CDR3 is 14 residues long. V lost 2 bases, J lost 8 bases, and 13 bases lay in between. CDR1 ENHRY and CDR2 SYGVKD come from the germline V gene.

The CDR3 DNA follows: TGTGCCAGCTCACCCAAATCGGAGGGGGATACGCAGTATTTT. Protein product: CASSPKSEGDTQYF. This chain connects TRBV18 to TRBJ2-3, with a tentative D call TRBD2 (6 bases). Trimming cost V 3 bases and J 6 bases, with 13 bases left between them. The germline gives CDR1 KGHSH, CDR2 LQKENI. The CDR3 contains 14 residues.

Details on this clonotype: This may stem from a read error, because a much larger clone lies one nucleotide away. The chain combines TRBV20-1 with TRBJ2-1, with 9 bases identical to TRBD2. The CDR3 extends over 14 amino acids. Germline assignment: CDR1 DFQATT and CDR2 SNEGSKA (reference sequence). CDR3 amino acids: CSTRSSGGRGEQFF. The CDR3 DNA reads as TGCAGTACTAGATCCAGCGGGGGGCGTGGTGAGCAGTTCTTC.

V and J are TRBV20-1 and TRBJ2-5; 7 nucleotides match TRBD1. Germline values: CDR1 DFQATT, CDR2 SNEGSKA (reference sequence). The CDR3 is made up of 13 amino acids. V gave up 6 bases and J gave up 1 base; unmatched junction bases: 5. Here the CDR3 reads CSARDSFQETQYF. CDR3 coding DNA: TGCAGTGCCCGGGACAGCTTCCAAGAGACCCAGTACTTC.

At least ten counts were recorded for this clonotype. The gene calls are TRBV5-1 and TRBJ2-7; 13 nucleotides align to TRBD2. Germline CDR1 is SGHRS and CDR2 is YFSETQ. CDR3 size: 14 residues. The ends lost 4 bases at V and 9 bases at J; junction bases unmatched: 7. This CDR3 is CASSVGLAGYRQYF. CDR3 sequence (DNA): TGCGCCAGCAGCGTGGGACTAGCGGGGTATCGGCAGTACTTC.

The sample holds many counts of this clonotype. A read error may account for a junction end that differs from germline. The chain joins TRBV7-8 to TRBJ2-3, with 8 bases lining up with TRBD2. The CDR3 has 18 residues. Germline assignment: CDR1 SGHVS and CDR2 FQNEAQ. The CDR3 DNA is TGTGCCAGCAGCCCCCAGGGCGGGGGGTTTACCTCCACAGATGCGCAGTATTTT. This translates into CASSPQGGGFTSTDAQYF.

A word on this clonotype: A much larger clone differs by one base, so this may be a read error. This chain links TRBV20-1 with TRBJ2-1, with 8 bases aligning to TRBD1. From germline, CDR1 is DFQATT and CDR2 SNEGSKA (reference sequence). J lost 4 bases, V lost 4 bases, and 6 bases had no gene match. The CDR3 is 14 amino acids. CDR3 protein: CSAMPRTGYNEQFF. CDR3 bases: TGCAGTGCTATGCCCCGGACAGGGTACAATGAGCAGTTCTTC.

This clonotype was counted a few times. V is TRBV5-1 and J is TRBJ2-7; 15 bases map to TRBD2. This CDR3 is built from 18 residues. CDR1 SGHRS and CDR2 YFSETQ come from the germline V gene. V gave up 4 bases and J gave up 7 bases; unmatched junction bases: 15. CDR3 residues: CASSGTSGGKTSYNEQYF. CDR3 DNA: TGCGCCAGCAGCGGGACTAGCGGGGGGAAAACCTCCTACAATGAGCAGTACTTC.

The chain couples TRBV18 to TRBJ2-3; 10 positions agree with TRBD2. Germline trimming cut 3 bases from V and 5 bases from J; bases unmatched to any gene: 14. Germline CDR1 is KGHSH and CDR2 is LQKENI. The CDR3 has 18 residues. The CDR3 protein is CASSPVYRAGGPGDTQYF. The CDR3 DNA is TGTGCCAGCTCACCTGTATATCGAGCGGGGGGGCCCGGAGATACGCAGTATTTT.

V is TRBV7-3 and J is TRBJ1-2; 8 nucleotides align to TRBD1. The CDR3 covers 15 residues. The germline gives CDR1 SGHTA, CDR2 FQGTGA. With 5 bases clipped from V and 7 bases from J, the junction kept 12 bases outside the gene matches. In DNA, the CDR3 is TGTGCCAGCAGCCCCCATGGACAGGGTAATACTGGCTACACCTTC. It is translated as CASSPHGQGNTGYTF.